Sequencing of this T cell receptor beta chain was carried out in a study of blood T cell repertoires in COVID-19. Study in general: Sources were T cells, B-cell-depleted T cells, or PBMCs; the material itself was cDNA or gDNA.

Participant-reported clinical history was the basis for cohort assignment. Cohort 3 recovered donors had two negative PCRs, clearance, or symptom resolution. Produced via immunoSEQ multiplex PCR; TCRdb's table is partial and in-frame only. The repertoire holds 150,000 to 200,000 clones, with approximately 80% as singletons. This clonotype was sampled from a man aged 35-49 years who had recovered from COVID-19. The sequenced sample was PBMCs or T cells enriched from blood (not recorded which).

Here the CDR3 DNA reads TGTGCCAGCGAACAGAATGAAGCTTTCTTT. This sequence encodes CASEQNEAFF. J is TRBJ1-1 and V is TRBV7-9; D unclear. Trimming removed 8 bases at V and 7 bases at J, with 8 bases between. Germline V gene data show CDR1 as SEHNR and CDR2 as FQNEAQ (reference sequence). The CDR3 totals 10 residues.